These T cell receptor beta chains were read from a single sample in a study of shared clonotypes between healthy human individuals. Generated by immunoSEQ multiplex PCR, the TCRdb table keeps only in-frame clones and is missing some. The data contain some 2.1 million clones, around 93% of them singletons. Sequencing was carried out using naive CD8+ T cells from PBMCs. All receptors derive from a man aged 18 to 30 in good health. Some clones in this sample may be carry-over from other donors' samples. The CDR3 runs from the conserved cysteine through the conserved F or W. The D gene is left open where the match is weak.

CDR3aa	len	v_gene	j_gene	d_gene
CASSLEWREGVEQFF	15	TRBV11-2	TRBJ2-1	TRBD2
CASSFSRTSGYEQYF	15	TRBV7-2	TRBJ2-7	TRBD2
CASSFQGRVVGYTF	14	TRBV7-9	TRBJ1-2	NA
CASSPERPGQSYEQYF	16	TRBV5-1	TRBJ2-7	TRBD1
CASRLLRGEPNEQFF	15	TRBV11-2	TRBJ2-1	NA
CASSLEGNGEQYF	13	TRBV7-9	TRBJ2-7	NA
CSVGQPNQPQHF	12	TRBV29-1	TRBJ1-5	NA
CASSASGRAYEQYF	14	TRBV7-9	TRBJ2-7	NA
CASSPRGSGNTIYF	14	TRBV11-2	TRBJ1-3	NA
CAISVISDRYNSYEQYF	17	TRBV10-3	TRBJ2-7	TRBD1
CATSRDRGVGNEQFF	15	TRBV15	TRBJ2-1	TRBD1
CASSYSSGRLQYEQYF	16	TRBV6-5	TRBJ2-7	NA
CASSLRTGHNEQFF	14	TRBV27	TRBJ2-1	TRBD1
CASSAQGTGNYEQYF	15	TRBV27	TRBJ2-7	TRBD1
CASSLSSGKGGEQYF	15	TRBV27	TRBJ2-7	TRBD2
CASYWRGGLNTGELFF	16	TRBV7-2	TRBJ2-2	TRBD2
CASSQLAGGPTYEQYF	16	TRBV7-7	TRBJ2-7	TRBD2
CASSGVNQPQHF	12	TRBV14	TRBJ1-5	NA
CASSLLDRGTEAFF	14	TRBV27	TRBJ1-1	TRBD1
CASSWLGESTYNEQFF	16	TRBV5-1	TRBJ2-1	NA
CASSLGSSGNTIYF	14	TRBV28	TRBJ1-3	NA
CSVEDALAGANEQFF	15	TRBV29-1	TRBJ2-1	TRBD2
CASSDSGLGEKLFF	14	TRBV6-1	TRBJ1-4	NA
CASSRTSGRVEQYF	14	TRBV5-4	TRBJ2-7	TRBD2
CATSIGRFSNQPQHF	15	TRBV15	TRBJ1-5	NA
CASSLVRGGNTIYF	14	TRBV6-5	TRBJ1-3	NA
CASSPLGGESADTQYF	16	TRBV28	TRBJ2-3	NA
CASIDDYTF	9	TRBV6-6	TRBJ1-2	NA
CASSWSETNYGYTF	14	TRBV27	TRBJ1-2	NA
CASRKQAGLETQYF	14	TRBV28	TRBJ2-5	TRBD2
CASSAGSGAANEKLFF	16	TRBV11-1	TRBJ1-4	NA
CASSLQDRAAGTGELFF	17	TRBV27	TRBJ2-2	NA
CASSSILAGPRGYNEQFF	18	TRBV7-9	TRBJ2-1	NA
CASSLPGVNEQFF	13	TRBV7-9	TRBJ2-1	NA
CASSVVAGGWNEQFF	15	TRBV9	TRBJ2-1	TRBD2
CASSSSGNEYF	11	TRBV27	TRBJ2-5	NA
CASSFGGGGHEQYF	14	TRBV5-6	TRBJ2-7	NA
CASREGGFYGYTF	13	TRBV6-1	TRBJ1-2	NA
CASRPSGHSYEQYF	14	TRBV27	TRBJ2-7	TRBD2
CASSWGQASTDTQYF	15	TRBV5-4	TRBJ2-3	TRBD1
CASSLSFQETQYF	13	TRBV27	TRBJ2-5	NA
CASSLRTSGSSYEQYF	16	TRBV5-8	TRBJ2-7	TRBD2
CAWDHRENYGYTF	13	TRBV30	TRBJ1-2	NA
CASGPSGDQGVYNEQFF	17	TRBV12-5	TRBJ2-1	NA
CASSQGTRIGELFF	14	TRBV4-1	TRBJ2-2	NA
CASSLGPGEQFF	12	TRBV7-9	TRBJ2-1	NA
CASSQVVNRGRDEQFF	16	TRBV14	TRBJ2-1	TRBD1
CASSNRNDNEQFF	13	TRBV19	TRBJ2-1	NA
CASSVVSNTEAFF	13	TRBV9	TRBJ1-1	NA